This T cell receptor beta chain was identified during a study of blood T cell repertoires in COVID-19. Study in general: The United States, Italy and Spain supplied acute and convalescent COVID-19 samples. Nucleic acid was either cDNA or gDNA, and it came from T cells, B-cell-depleted T cells, or PBMCs.

Authors' data handling: Amplifying reference gene primers gave estimates of nucleated cell counts. The data were produced by immunoSEQ multiplex PCR, yet TCRdb's version contains in-frame clones alone and is incomplete. D and trimming come from the DNA, and the V and J calls and clone size come from that table. The sample includes around 130,000 clones, 70% to 90% of them seen just once. The CDR3 is made up of 15 amino acids. Germline V gene lookup returns CDR1 SGHRS and CDR2 YFSETQ. V lost 0 bases and J lost 6, with 16 bases in between. The sequence derives from a woman at least 80 years old with acute or convalescent COVID-19. This sequence joins TRBV5-1 and TRBJ2-7, with a weak D call TRBD2 (6 bases). Sample: peripheral blood. CDR3 bases: TGCGCCAGCAGCTTGGTAGGTCCGGGGGTTAGCGAGCAGTACTTC. The encoded protein is CASSLVGPGVSEQYF.